The rows below give T cell receptor beta chains drawn from one sample of a study of beta chain features in type 1 diabetes. Here immunoSEQ multiplex PCR was the method, and the copy in TCRdb shows in-frame clones only, minus some. The sample consists of 120,000 or so clones, around a sixth of them appearing once. Sequencing input: central memory CD4+ T cells from blood. These receptors originate from a man aged 18 to 30 with type 1 diabetes. Each CDR3 is given without its conserved first and last residue.

TRBV6-6,TRBJ1-5,ASSYGLGQPQH
TRBV9,TRBJ1-4,ASSLGGNEKLF
TRBV25-1,TRBJ1-2,ASSEPGAANYGYT
TRBV29-1,TRBJ2-1,SVERREHGEQL
TRBV6-5,TRBJ1-5,ASSYRASLGNQPQH
TRBV18,TRBJ1-1,ASSPGTDTEAF
TRBV14,TRBJ2-1,ASSQGLVSYNEQF
TRBV29-1,TRBJ1-1,SVGGGNTEAF
TRBV29-1,TRBJ2-3,SVAGSEGTDTQY
TRBV7-2,TRBJ2-6,ASSLRTAGANVLT
TRBV30,TRBJ2-5,AWSKGTGGTETQY
TRBV7-3,TRBJ2-1,ASSLEAAGTEEQF
TRBV9,TRBJ2-5,ASSVPDREETQY
TRBV5-6,TRBJ1-4,ASSRQGSFNEKLF
TRBV7-9,TRBJ2-5,ASSLRAEETQY
TRBV5-6,TRBJ2-1,ASRTGKYNEQF
TRBV28,TRBJ2-5,ASSSLRTSGRGGQETQY
TRBV9,TRBJ2-5,ASSAPRGGVETQY
TRBV27,TRBJ2-7,ASSLTSSYEQY
TRBV23-1,TRBJ2-7,ARTYEQY
TRBV7-2,TRBJ2-3,ASSSRAGDTQY
TRBV29-1,TRBJ2-1,SVVVGLAGNEQF